The following is a TCR beta chain sequence with its context. This sample was taken from a study of radiotherapy plus CTLA-4 blockade in lung cancer. Overall study context: Overall, around 18% of patients showed an objective response, while over 25% attained disease control.

This CDR3 has 16 amino acids. Germline V lookup: CDR1 MDHEN, CDR2 SYDVKM. Between the trimmed V and J ends, which lost 5 bases and 4 bases, there was a span of 18 bases. Measured with immunoSEQ multiplex PCR; TCRdb has only the in-frame clones, and not every one. This table holds 45,000 or so clones, 65% to 85% found once. This specimen was peripheral blood, taken from a patient treated with radiotherapy plus ipilimumab. This rearrangement joins TRBV28 to TRBJ1-5; D remains unclear. This clonotype was sampled from a human donor with non-small cell lung cancer who had stable disease on radiotherapy plus ipilimumab. The CDR3 coding sequence is TGTGCCAGCAGTCCTGTAAGGTCTGGAGGGAATCAGCCCCAGCATTTT. Residues: CASSPVRSGGNQPQHF.